Shown below are 18 T cell receptor beta chains from a single sample sequenced in a study of T cell repertoires in cytomegalovirus infection. From the reads, TCRdb called clonotypes with MiXCR, one entry per CDR3 protein. Counted here are approximately 500,000 distinct CDR3 sequences, approximately 17% occurring once; the ten biggest clones make up 24%. Sequenced: CD8+ T cells from PBMCs. The receptor source for this set is a human donor in good health (CMV status not recorded). Some clones in this sample may be carry-over from other donors' samples.

This clonotype was seen a few times. This chain uses TRBV27 with TRBJ2-7; possible D gene TRBD1, 6 bases. Germline V lookup: CDR1 MNHEY, CDR2 SMNVEV (reference sequence). The V end lost 2 bases, the J end lost 1 base, and 12 bases lay between the germline ends. The CDR3 has 15 residues. This CDR3 reads CASSLIRGASYEQYF. The DNA for the CDR3 is TGTGCCAGCAGTTTAATCAGGGGTGCGTCCTACGAGCAGTACTTC.

This clonotype appeared many times. V is TRBV12-3 or TRBV12-4 and J is TRBJ2-5; TRBD2 matches at 7 bases. Losses at the gene ends were 3 bases for V and 5 bases for J; bases not matched to a gene: 9. There are 15 residues in the CDR3. CDR3: CASSFVPGGRETQYF. As DNA, the CDR3 is TGTGCCAGCAGTTTTGTGCCGGGGGGACGGGAGACCCAGTACTTC.

This clonotype was counted many times. This sequence joins TRBV7-9 and TRBJ1-1; 8 positions agree with TRBD1. Trimming took 5 bases from V and 3 from J; bases not matched to a gene: 11. CDR1 and CDR2 from the germline V gene are SEHNR and FQNEAQ (reference sequence). The CDR3 totals 16 residues. The CDR3 loop is CASSPRTGNSDTEAFF. DNA of the CDR3: TGTGCCAGCAGCCCAAGGACAGGGAACTCGGACACTGAAGCTTTCTTT.

This clonotype was seen at least ten times. The chain has TRBV11-2 and TRBJ2-7, with 7 bases matching TRBD2. In germline, CDR1 is SGHAT, CDR2 FQNNGV. Trimming took 5 bases from V and 0 from J; bases not matched to a gene: 13. This CDR3 has 17 amino acids. The chain's CDR3 is CASSPWGSGESSYEQYF. CDR3 DNA: TGTGCCAGCAGCCCATGGGGGAGCGGGGAGAGCTCCTACGAGCAGTACTTC.

This clonotype has a handful of counts. This sequence joins TRBV28 and TRBJ2-5; possibly TRBD1 or TRBD2 for D (5 bases each). Germline CDR1 and CDR2: MDHEN and SYDVKM. V was clipped by 3 bases and J by 1 base, with 12 bases between them. The CDR3 covers 15 residues. CDR3 sequence (DNA): TGTGCCAGCAGTTTGAGTGGGGACCCCCAAGAGACCCAGTACTTC. This sequence encodes CASSLSGDPQETQYF.

This clonotype was seen many times. The chain is built from TRBV27 and TRBJ2-1; 12 positions match TRBD1. The V gene end was trimmed by 4 bases and the J gene end by 2 bases; junction bases not matched to a gene: 3. CDR1 MNHEY and CDR2 SMNVEV come from the germline V gene (reference sequence). The CDR3 is 16 residues long. For the CDR3, the DNA is TGTGCCAGCAGTTCGGGACAGGGGGCCCCCTACAATGAGCAGTTCTTC. Translating gives CASSSGQGAPYNEQFF.

This clonotype showed up many times. The chain is built from TRBV11-2 and TRBJ1-4; D is ambiguous. This CDR3 is 16 amino acids long. From germline, CDR1 is SGHAT and CDR2 FQNNGV. Trimming left V 1 base short and J 4 bases short, with 13 bases between. CDR3 nucleotide sequence: TGTGCCAGCAGCTTAGTCAGTACGGTTGGTAATGAAAAACTGTTTTTT. Protein sequence: CASSLVSTVGNEKLFF.

At least ten counts were recorded for this clonotype. V and J are TRBV7-9 and TRBJ1-6; a weak D match, TRBD1 (5 bases). V was cut by 5 bases and J by 7 bases, with 15 bases left in between. This CDR3 region has 15 residues. Germline V gives CDR1 SEHNR, CDR2 FQNEAQ (reference sequence). CDR3 DNA: TGTGCCAGCAGCCGTCCCCCGTGGGGGAATTCACCCCTCCACTTT. Protein: CASSRPPWGNSPLHF.

This clonotype was recorded at least ten times. The CDR3 here is CASSFGTAIYNEQFF. CDR3 DNA sequence: TGTGCCAGCAGCTTTGGGACGGCGATCTACAATGAGCAGTTCTTC. The chain couples TRBV5-6 to TRBJ2-1, with D perhaps being TRBD1 or TRBD2 (5 bases each). The CDR3 sequence is 15 residues long. The V and J ends lost 2 bases and 3 bases respectively, with 12 bases between them. Germline V lookup: CDR1 SGHDT, CDR2 YYEEEE. Supplemented by reference TRBV5-6 and TRBJ2-1, the full variable domain reads DAGVTQSPTHLIKTRGQQVTLRCSPKSGHDTVSWYQQALGQGPQFIFQYYEEEERQRGNFPDRFSGHQFPNYSSELNVNALLLGDSALYLCASSFGTAIYNEQFFGPGTRLTVL.

As to this clonotype: The conserved final phenylalanine or tryptophan is absent from the CDR3, which likely points to a read error. The chain links TRBV7-2 to TRBJ2-7, with D perhaps TRBD1 (5 bases). The CDR3 contains 15 residues. Germline V gene data show CDR1 as SGHTA and CDR2 as FQGNSA. Here the CDR3 DNA reads TGTGCCAGCAGCTTAGGACAGCCAAATACCTACGTGCAGTACTTA. Protein sequence: CASSLGQPNTYVQYL.

This clonotype showed up many times. The chain joins TRBV10-3 to TRBJ1-1; no firm D call. V lost 2 bases, J lost 4 bases, and 11 bases lay in between. The CDR3 consists of 14 residues. The germline V gene encodes CDR1 ENHRY and CDR2 SYGVKD. The CDR3 region is CAISEPTDGTEAFF. The CDR3 region has the DNA TGTGCCATCAGTGAGCCGACGGACGGCACTGAAGCTTTCTTT.

This clonotype has ten or more counts. CDR3 sequence (DNA): TGTGCCAGCTTTAGCGGGAGGGCCCCCTACGAGCAGTACTTC. This gives the protein CASFSGRAPYEQYF. The chain uses TRBV2 and TRBJ2-7, with 11 bases identical to TRBD2. CDR3 length: 14 residues. J lost 2 bases, V lost 8 bases, and 5 bases had no gene match. Germline V gives CDR1 SNHLY, CDR2 FYNNEI. Combining the CDR3 with reference TRBV2 and TRBJ2-7 gives the whole variable domain EPEVTQTPSHQVTQMGQEVILRCVPISNHLYFYWYRQILGQKVEFLVSFYNNEISEKSEIFDDQFSVERPDGSNFTLKIRSTKLEDSAMYFCASFSGRAPYEQYFGPGTRLTVT.

This clonotype was seen many times. The rearrangement joins TRBV7-9 to TRBJ1-1; D is undetermined. The CDR3 length is 13 residues. From germline, CDR1 is SEHNR and CDR2 FQNEAQ (reference sequence). Trimming cost V 0 bases and J 6 bases, with 8 bases left between them. CDR3 in amino acids: CASSLARRPEAFF. CDR3 nucleotide sequence: TGTGCCAGCAGCTTAGCTAGGCGCCCTGAAGCTTTCTTT.

This clonotype was recorded at least ten times. The chain has TRBV11-2 and TRBJ2-2, with D perhaps matching TRBD2 (6 bases). Germline V gene lookup returns CDR1 SGHAT and CDR2 FQNNGV. The CDR3 sequence is 14 residues long. Trimming took 3 bases from V and 6 from J, leaving 11 bases between them. This chain's CDR3 is CASSFLGEAGELFF. The CDR3 coding sequence is TGTGCCAGCAGCTTTTTAGGGGAGGCCGGGGAGCTGTTTTTT. The variable domain in full, with the rest retrieved from reference TRBV11-2 and TRBJ2-2, is EAGVAQSPRYKIIEKRQSVAFWCNPISGHATLYWYQQILGQGPKLLIQFQNNGVVDDSQLPKDRFSAERLKGVDSTLKIQPAKLEDSAVYLCASSFLGEAGELFFGEGSRLTVL.

There are a few counts of this clonotype. Here the CDR3 DNA reads TGTGCCAGCAGCTTGGGGGCAGGGGGCTACACCTTC. It encodes CASSLGAGGYTF. The chain couples TRBV13 to TRBJ1-2; TRBD1 is a possible D gene (6 bases). The V gene's germline CDR1 is PRHDT and CDR2 FYEKMQ (reference sequence). The V end lost 3 bases, the J end lost 8 bases, and 10 bases lay between the germline ends. This CDR3 is built from 12 residues.

This clonotype was seen repeatedly, ten times or more. The chain uses TRBV11-2 and TRBJ2-2, with a possible D match to TRBD1 (5 bases). Trimming took 6 bases from V and 0 from J, leaving 17 bases between them. The CDR3 runs to 17 residues. CDR1 and CDR2 from the germline V gene are SGHAT and FQNNGV. CDR3 residues: CASRLYPQGSNTGELFF. In DNA, the CDR3 is TGTGCCAGCAGACTTTATCCGCAGGGATCGAACACCGGGGAGCTGTTTTTT.

This clonotype was recorded at least ten times. The chain combines TRBV6-1 with TRBJ1-2, with D perhaps matching TRBD1 (5 bases). Germline CDR1 MNHNS, CDR2 SASEGT. CDR3 length: 16 amino acids. V was shortened by 6 bases and J by 1 base, with 18 bases between the two germline ends. CDR3 DNA: TGTGCCAGCAGCTCGACAGCGCTCTCCTATAACTATGGCTACACCTTC. This encodes CASSSTALSYNYGYTF.

This clonotype showed up just once. V is TRBV20-1 and J is TRBJ2-1, with 9 bases that match TRBD1. Germline CDR1 is DFQATT and CDR2 is SNEGSKA (reference sequence). The CDR3 covers 16 residues. V shed 0 bases, J shed 8 bases, and the junction held 11 bases outside the gene matches. The CDR3, as DNA: TGCAGTGCTAGAGATCGGAGGGACAGGGAGTTGGATGAGCAGTTCTTC. It specifies CSARDRRDRELDEQFF.